The present T cell receptor beta chain was sequenced within a study of blood T cell repertoires in COVID-19. Study at large: T cells, B-cell-depleted T cells, or PBMCs provided the cDNA or gDNA that served as material.

Using immunoSEQ multiplex PCR, the repertoire was profiled, and TCRdb retains in-frame clones only, with some absent. This sample has approximately 65,000 clones; roughly four fifths occur once, and the top ten carry 15% to 20%. This clone was seen more than once but under ten times. V shed 5 bases, J shed 2 bases, and the junction held 9 bases outside the gene matches. Germline loops: CDR1 SGHVS, CDR2 FQNEAQ. The CDR3 covers 15 residues. Material: peripheral blood. The chain combines TRBV7-8 with TRBJ2-7, with 7 bases matching TRBD2. This TCR was recovered from a man aged 60 to 69 with acute or convalescent COVID-19. The CDR3 reads CASSRDLAAAYEQYF. The CDR3 DNA reads as TGTGCCAGCAGCAGAGACCTAGCGGCGGCCTACGAGCAGTACTTC.